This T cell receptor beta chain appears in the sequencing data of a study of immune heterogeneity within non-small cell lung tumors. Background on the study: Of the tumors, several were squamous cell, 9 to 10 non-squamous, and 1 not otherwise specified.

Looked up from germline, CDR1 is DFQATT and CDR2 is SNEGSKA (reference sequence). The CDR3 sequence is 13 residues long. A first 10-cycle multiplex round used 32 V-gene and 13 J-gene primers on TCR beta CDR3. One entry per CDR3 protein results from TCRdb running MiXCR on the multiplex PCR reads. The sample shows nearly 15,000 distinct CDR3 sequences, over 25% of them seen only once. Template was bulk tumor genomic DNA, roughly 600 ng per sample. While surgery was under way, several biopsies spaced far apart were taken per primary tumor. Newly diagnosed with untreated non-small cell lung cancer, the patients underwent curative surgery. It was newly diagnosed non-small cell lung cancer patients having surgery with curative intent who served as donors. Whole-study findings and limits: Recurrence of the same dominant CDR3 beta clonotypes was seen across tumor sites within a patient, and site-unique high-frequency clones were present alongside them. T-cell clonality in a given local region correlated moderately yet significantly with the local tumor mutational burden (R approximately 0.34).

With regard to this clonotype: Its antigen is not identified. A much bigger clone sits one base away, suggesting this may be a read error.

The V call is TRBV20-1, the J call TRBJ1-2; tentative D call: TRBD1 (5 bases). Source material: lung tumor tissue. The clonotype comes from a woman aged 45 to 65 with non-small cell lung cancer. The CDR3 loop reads CIARTGTDYGYTF. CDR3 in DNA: TGCATTGCTCGCACCGGGACGGACTATGGCTACACCTTC.